This T cell receptor (beta chain) was identified in a study of T cell responses to AZD1222 COVID-19 vaccine. Study-level information: Pooling of second doses given at about 4 or about 12 weeks was done. Study-wide results and limits: No day 14 peak samples; only post-peak repertoires were characterized. Researchers report vaccine-associated CD4 TCRs spanning spike, with dominance at 160-218 and 743-854.

Method: immunoSEQ multiplex PCR; TCRdb's copy keeps in-frame clones and lacks some. Among 110,000 to 150,000 clones listed, around 89% were seen once. A word on this clone: Its target is unknown.

The length of the CDR3 is 11 residues. Between the trimmed V and J ends, which lost 8 bases and 1 base, there was a span of 8 bases. Germline CDR1 SQVTM, CDR2 ANQGSEA. The genes are TRBV29-1 and TRBJ1-1; D ambiguous. The source of this sequence is an adult in good health. The starting material was peripheral blood, obtained on day 0 of AZD1222 vaccination. The CDR3 region is CSTGRNTEAFF. The CDR3, as DNA: TGCAGCACCGGGCGGAACACTGAAGCTTTCTTT.